This T cell receptor (beta chain) was captured by sequencing in a study of T-cell reconstitution after alpha-beta-depleted transplantation in children. Germline trimming cut 0 bases from V and 1 base from J; bases unmatched to any gene: 5. Germline V gives CDR1 DFQATT, CDR2 SNEGSKA (reference sequence). CDR3 length equals 17 residues. This clonotype was counted between two and nine times. Antigen: not known. Preparing the TCRbeta library involved the use of unique molecular identifiers. MiXCR was run by TCRdb on the PCR reads, yielding one entry per CDR3 protein. Among fewer than 550,000 distinct CDR3 sequences, roughly a tenth were seen once, and the ten largest hold around 2.2%. Broader study findings: T-cell numbers and diversity one year post-transplant derived largely from freshly generated T cells. There were reportedly several hundred expanded graft clones from which alpha-beta T cells came about two months after transplant. The high TCRbeta diversity at day 60 in some patients came from surviving recipient T cells and thymic progenitors.

The TCR comes from a child aged 2 to 10 with inherited bone marrow failure, due to receive a stem cell transplant. The chain has TRBV20-1 and TRBJ2-1, with TRBD2 identical over 11 bases. Sequenced material: PBMCs, taken before TCRalphabeta/CD19-depleted stem cell transplant. The CDR3 nucleotides read TGCAGTGCTAGAGACACTAGCGGGAGTGAATCCTACAATGAGCAGTTCTTC. Translation gives CSARDTSGSESYNEQFF.